The source of this TCR beta chain is a study of blood T cell repertoires in COVID-19. Study overall: The United States, Italy and Spain provided the acute and convalescent COVID-19 samples. T cells, B-cell-depleted T cells, or PBMCs supplied cDNA or gDNA.

Original handling: Reference gene primer amplification gave nucleated cell count estimates. Only in-frame clones appear in the TCRdb table, and some are missing; sequencing was by immunoSEQ multiplex PCR. That table supplies the V and J calls and clone size; D and trimming were determined from the DNA. The repertoire holds fewer than 120,000 clones, about three quarters seen once, with around 15% in the top ten. The CDR3 is 16 residues long. V lost 4 bases and J lost 5; bases outside the gene matches: 9. CDR1 is MNHEY and CDR2 is SVGAGI in the germline V gene. The chain links TRBV6-5 to TRBJ2-7, with TRBD2 identical over 12 bases. The sample was peripheral blood. The sequence came from a woman of 80 years or more with active or convalescent COVID-19. CDR3 sequence (DNA): TGTGCCAGCAGTTTGCCTAGCGGGAGGGCGGGCCACGAGCAGTACTTC. Its protein is CASSLPSGRAGHEQYF.